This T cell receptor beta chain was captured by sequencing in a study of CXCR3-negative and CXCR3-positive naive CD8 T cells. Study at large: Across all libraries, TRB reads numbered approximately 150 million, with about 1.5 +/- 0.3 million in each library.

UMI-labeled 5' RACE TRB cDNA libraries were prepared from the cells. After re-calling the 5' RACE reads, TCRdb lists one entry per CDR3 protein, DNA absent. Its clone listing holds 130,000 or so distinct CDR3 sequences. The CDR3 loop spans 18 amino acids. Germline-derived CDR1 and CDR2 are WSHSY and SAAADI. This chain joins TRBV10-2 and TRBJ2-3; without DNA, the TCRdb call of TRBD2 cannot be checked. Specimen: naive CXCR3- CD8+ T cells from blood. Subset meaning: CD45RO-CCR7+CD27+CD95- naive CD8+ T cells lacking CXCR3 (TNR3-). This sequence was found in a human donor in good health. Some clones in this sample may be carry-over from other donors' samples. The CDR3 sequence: CASSMGLAGDLITDTQYF.